The 20 T cell receptor beta chains below all came from one sample that was sequenced in a study of cytomegalovirus exposure and HLA in healthy donors. Libraries were prepared by immunoSEQ multiplex PCR; TCRdb keeps only in-frame clonotypes and omits some of them. The profile shows over 250,000 clones, 80% to 90% of them singletons. The sequencing input was PBMCs. These receptors originate from a young woman in good health and CMV-seronegative.

The chain employs TRBV11-3 and TRBJ2-1, with 11 bases lining up with TRBD2. Germline trimming cut 2 bases from V and 5 bases from J; bases unmatched to any gene: 2. This CDR3 has 15 amino acids. Germline loops: CDR1 SGHNT, CDR2 YENEEA. The CDR3 loop reads CASSLKGLADNEQFF. CDR3 DNA sequence: TGTGCCAGCAGCTTAAAGGGACTAGCGGACAATGAGCAGTTCTTC.

The chain combines TRBV5-4 with TRBJ1-2; 7 positions agree with TRBD1. Germline V lookup: CDR1 SGHNT, CDR2 YYREEE (reference sequence). This CDR3 comprises 15 residues. V was clipped by 2 bases and J by 4 bases; unmatched bases: 8. CDR3 loop: CASSFPQGVSYGYTF. The CDR3 nucleotides read TGTGCCAGCAGCTTCCCCCAGGGGGTCTCCTATGGCTACACCTTC.

The CDR3 loop is CASSALFQGAAKNIQYF. CDR3 nucleotide sequence: TGTGCCAGCAGTGCACTCTTTCAGGGGGCAGCCAAAAACATTCAGTACTTC. The J gene is TRBJ2-4, the V gene TRBV27, with 8 bases aligning to TRBD1. The CDR3 runs to 17 residues. With V trimmed by 5 bases and J by 0 bases, 9 bases remained unmatched. The V gene's germline CDR1 is MNHEY and CDR2 SMNVEV (reference sequence).

The chain links TRBV27 to TRBJ2-5; 9 bases map to TRBD1. Germline-derived CDR1 and CDR2 are MNHEY and SMNVEV (reference sequence). V shed 1 base, J shed 3 bases, and the junction held 3 bases outside the gene matches. This CDR3 comprises 15 residues. The CDR3 loop reads CASSLYRTGEETQYF. CDR3 in DNA: TGTGCCAGCAGTTTATACCGGACAGGGGAAGAGACCCAGTACTTC.

The chain uses TRBV7-2 and TRBJ2-7; 7 positions match TRBD1. CDR3 length equals 14 residues. J gave up 2 bases and V 2 bases, and 3 bases lay outside the gene matches. CDR1 and CDR2 (germline): SGHTA, FQGNSA. The CDR3 sequence: CASSLRRGPYEQYF. CDR3 nucleotides: TGTGCCAGCAGCTTAAGAAGGGGGCCCTACGAGCAGTACTTC. Full variable domain (remainder filled in from reference TRBV7-2 and TRBJ2-7): GAGVSQSPSNKVTEKGKDVELRCDPISGHTALYWYRQSLGQGLEFLIYFQGNSAPDKSGLPSDRFSAERTGGSVSTLTIQRTQQEDSAVYLCASSLRRGPYEQYFGPGTRLTVT.

The V and J genes are TRBV28 and TRBJ1-1; the match to TRBD1 covers 11 bases. Germline V gene data show CDR1 as MDHEN and CDR2 as SYDVKM. Trimming cost V 4 bases and J 2 bases; bases outside gene matches: 6. This CDR3 has 16 amino acids. CDR3 nucleotide sequence: TGTGCCAGCAGTTCTGGACAGGGGGCGCGAAACACTGAAGCTTTCTTT. Protein product: CASSSGQGARNTEAFF. Drawing the rest from reference TRBV28 and TRBJ1-1, the complete variable domain is DVKVTQSSRYLVKRTGEKVFLECVQDMDHENMFWYRQDPGLGLRLIYFSYDVKMKEKGDIPEGYSVSREKKERFSLILESASTNQTSMYLCASSSGQGARNTEAFFGQGTRLTVV.

This clone was counted a single time. The chain couples TRBV5-1 to TRBJ2-7; D might be TRBD1 (6 bases). The germline V gene has CDR1 SGHRS and CDR2 YFSETQ. This CDR3 has 13 amino acids. Deletions cut 8 bases from V and 11 bases from J, with 23 bases between. Here the CDR3 reads CASRTDPFSGEYF. In DNA form, the CDR3 reads TGCGCCAGTCGGACAGACCCCTTCTCTGGGGAGTACTTC.

This clone was counted a single time. The chain carries TRBV29-1 and TRBJ2-2, with 7 bases fitting TRBD2. This CDR3 has 17 residues. V gave up 0 bases and J gave up 2 bases; unmatched junction bases: 9. The germline gives CDR1 SQVTM, CDR2 ANQGSEA. For the CDR3, the DNA is TGCAGCGTTGAAGATCGACAAGCGGGACCCAACACCGGGGAGCTGTTTTTT. Protein sequence: CSVEDRQAGPNTGELFF.

This clone was detected only a few times. V usage is TRBV4-2 and J usage is TRBJ2-5; no clear D. Trimming stripped 1 base from V and 2 bases from J, with 11 bases between. Per germline, CDR1 LGHNA and CDR2 YNFKEQ. There are 15 residues in the CDR3. This CDR3 is CASSQAGQPQETQYF. The CDR3 coding sequence is TGTGCCAGCAGCCAAGCGGGTCAGCCGCAAGAGACCCAGTACTTC.

The CDR3 DNA is TGTGCCAGCAGCCTACTGGAGGTCGGGGAGCAGTACTTC. Its translation: CASSLLEVGEQYF. The rearrangement links TRBV7-9 to TRBJ2-7; D is perhaps TRBD2 (5 bases). This CDR3 has 13 amino acids. CDR1 SEHNR and CDR2 FQNEAQ come from the germline V gene (reference sequence). Deletions cut 5 bases from V and 7 bases from J, with 15 bases between.

The chain has TRBV4-3 and TRBJ2-5; D may be TRBD1 (6 bases). Trimming cost V 1 base and J 9 bases, with 18 bases left between them. CDR1 and CDR2 (germline): LGHNA, YSLEER. The CDR3 sequence is 15 residues long. The CDR3 protein is CASSQVQDSHGAQYF. The CDR3 bases are TGCGCCAGCAGCCAAGTTCAGGACAGCCACGGGGCCCAGTACTTC.

This clone has only one observation. The chain links TRBV2 to TRBJ2-1, with TRBD1 as a possible D gene (5 bases). There are 15 residues in the CDR3. V was clipped by 3 bases and J by 8 bases, with 17 bases between them. The germline gives CDR1 SNHLY, CDR2 FYNNEI. CDR3 nucleotides: TGTGCCAGCAGTGAGTTAGGCGCGGAAGGGGATGAGCAGTTCTTC. It is translated as CASSELGAEGDEQFF.

This rearrangement joins TRBV29-1 to TRBJ2-7; 10 positions match TRBD1. This CDR3 is 14 amino acids long. CDR1 and CDR2 from the germline V gene are SQVTM and ANQGSEA. V was clipped by 6 bases and J by 2 bases; unmatched bases: 7. This chain's CDR3 is CSVSDRGIPYEQYF. DNA of the CDR3: TGCAGCGTCTCGGACAGGGGGATTCCCTACGAGCAGTACTTC.

V is TRBV5-6 and J is TRBJ2-5; D is unresolved. CDR1 and CDR2 (germline): SGHDT, YYEEEE. Trimming cost V 7 bases and J 5 bases, with 12 bases left between them. The CDR3 is 12 amino acids. The CDR3 loop is CASADLAETQYF. As DNA, the CDR3 is TGTGCCAGCGCCGATTTGGCCGAGACCCAGTACTTC.

The rearrangement joins TRBV28 to TRBJ1-2; 7 bases are a match to TRBD1. This CDR3 has 12 amino acids. Germline V gene data show CDR1 as MDHEN and CDR2 as SYDVKM. V lost 5 bases and J lost 8; bases outside the gene matches: 5. The CDR3 bases are TGTGCCAGCAGTGCAGGGGGACGGGGCTACACCTTC. This gives the protein CASSAGGRGYTF.

The chain recombines TRBV6-1 with TRBJ2-7; TRBD1 is a possible D gene (6 bases). V lost 9 bases, J lost 3 bases, and 18 bases lay in between. CDR3 length: 14 amino acids. Germline V gene data show CDR1 as MNHNS and CDR2 as SASEGT. This chain's CDR3 is CASRWTPGVYEQYF. Here the CDR3 DNA reads TGTGCCAGTAGATGGACTCCAGGGGTCTACGAGCAGTACTTC.

V is TRBV2 and J is TRBJ1-2; D gene uncertain. V dropped 3 bases and J dropped 0 bases, with 14 bases sitting between them. The V gene's germline CDR1 is SNHLY and CDR2 FYNNEI. This CDR3 contains 16 residues. The CDR3 DNA follows: TGTGCCAGCAGTGAGGCCCAACGCCAAGCTAACTATGGCTACACCTTC. As protein: CASSEAQRQANYGYTF.

V is TRBV7-7 and J is TRBJ2-3; perhaps TRBD2 as D (5 bases). CDR3 size: 13 residues. V lost 4 bases, J lost 3 bases, and 8 bases lay in between. The germline V gene encodes CDR1 SSHAT and CDR2 FNYEAQ (reference sequence). This chain's CDR3 is CASSWTGTDTQYF. DNA of the CDR3: TGTGCCAGCAGCTGGACTGGGACAGATACGCAGTATTTT.

This clone came up a few times. The J gene is TRBJ2-7, the V gene TRBV4-1; 7 positions agree with TRBD2. V lost 2 bases and J lost 4; bases outside the gene matches: 5. The CDR3 sequence is 14 residues long. Germline V gives CDR1 MGHRA, CDR2 YSYEKL. CDR3 in DNA: TGCGCCAGCAGCCAAATGGCGGGAGTGTACGAGCAGTACTTC. This translates into CASSQMAGVYEQYF.

This clone was detected only a few times. The V and J genes are TRBV5-1 and TRBJ1-6; unclear D gene. V was shortened by 0 bases and J by 6 bases, with 13 bases between the two germline ends. The CDR3 loop spans 16 amino acids. Germline loops: CDR1 SGHRS, CDR2 YFSETQ. The CDR3 region is CASSLESGAVNSPLHF. The DNA of the CDR3 is TGCGCCAGCAGCTTGGAATCAGGCGCCGTTAATTCACCCCTCCACTTT.